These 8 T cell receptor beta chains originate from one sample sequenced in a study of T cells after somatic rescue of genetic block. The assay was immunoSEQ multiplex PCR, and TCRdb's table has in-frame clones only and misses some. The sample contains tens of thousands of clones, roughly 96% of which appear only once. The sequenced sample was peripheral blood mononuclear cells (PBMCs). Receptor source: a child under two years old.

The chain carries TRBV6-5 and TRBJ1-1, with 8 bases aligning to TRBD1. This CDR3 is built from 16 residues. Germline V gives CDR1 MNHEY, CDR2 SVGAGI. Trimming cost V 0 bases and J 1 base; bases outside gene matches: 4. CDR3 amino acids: CASSYSGRGPNTEAFF. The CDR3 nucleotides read TGTGCCAGCAGTTACTCCGGCAGGGGGCCGAACACTGAAGCTTTCTTT.

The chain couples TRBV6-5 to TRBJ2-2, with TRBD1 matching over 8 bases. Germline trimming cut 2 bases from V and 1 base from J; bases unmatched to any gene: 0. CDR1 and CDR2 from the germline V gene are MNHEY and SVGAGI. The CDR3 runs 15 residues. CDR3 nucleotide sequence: TGTGCCAGCAGTTACGGGACAGGGAACACCGGGGAGCTGTTTTTT. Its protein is CASSYGTGNTGELFF.

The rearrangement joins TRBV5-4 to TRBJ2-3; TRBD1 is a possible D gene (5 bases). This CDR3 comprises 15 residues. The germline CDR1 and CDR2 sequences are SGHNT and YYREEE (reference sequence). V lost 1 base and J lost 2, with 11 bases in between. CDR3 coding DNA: TGTGCCAGCAGCTTGAGGGGCAGGGTCACAGATACGCAGTATTTT. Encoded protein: CASSLRGRVTDTQYF.

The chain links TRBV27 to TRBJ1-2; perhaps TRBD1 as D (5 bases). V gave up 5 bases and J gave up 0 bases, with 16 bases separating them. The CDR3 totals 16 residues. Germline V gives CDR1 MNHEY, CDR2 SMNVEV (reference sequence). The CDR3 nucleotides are TGTGCCAGCAGTCCTCGCCGGGACCGAGCTAACTATGGCTACACCTTC. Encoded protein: CASSPRRDRANYGYTF.

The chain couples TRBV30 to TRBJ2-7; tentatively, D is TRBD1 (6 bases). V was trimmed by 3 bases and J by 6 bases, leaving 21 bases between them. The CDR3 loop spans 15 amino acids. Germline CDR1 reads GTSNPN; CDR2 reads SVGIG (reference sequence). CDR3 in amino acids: CAWSALRGFKSEQYF. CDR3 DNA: TGTGCCTGGAGCGCCCTCAGGGGTTTTAAATCCGAGCAGTACTTC.

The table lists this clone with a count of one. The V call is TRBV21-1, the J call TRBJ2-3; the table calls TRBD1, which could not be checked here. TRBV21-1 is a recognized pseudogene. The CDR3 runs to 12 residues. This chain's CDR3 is CASRGATDTQYF. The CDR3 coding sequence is TGTGCCAGCAGGGGCGCTACAGATACGCAGTATTTT.

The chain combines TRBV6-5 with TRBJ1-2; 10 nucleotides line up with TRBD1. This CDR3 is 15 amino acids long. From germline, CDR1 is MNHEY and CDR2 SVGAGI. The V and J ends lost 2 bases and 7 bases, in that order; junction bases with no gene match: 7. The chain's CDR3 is CASSYHGTGVVGYTF. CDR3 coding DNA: TGTGCCAGCAGTTACCATGGGACAGGGGTGGTTGGCTACACCTTC.

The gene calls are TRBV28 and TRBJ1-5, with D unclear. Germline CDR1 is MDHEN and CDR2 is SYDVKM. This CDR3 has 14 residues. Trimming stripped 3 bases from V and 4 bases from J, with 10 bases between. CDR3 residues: CASSLEWGNQPQHF. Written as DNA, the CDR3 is TGTGCCAGCAGTTTGGAGTGGGGAAATCAGCCCCAGCATTTT. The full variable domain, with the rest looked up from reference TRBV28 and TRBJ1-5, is DVKVTQSSRYLVKRTGEKVFLECVQDMDHENMFWYRQDPGLGLRLIYFSYDVKMKEKGDIPEGYSVSREKKERFSLILESASTNQTSMYLCASSLEWGNQPQHFGDGTRLSIL.